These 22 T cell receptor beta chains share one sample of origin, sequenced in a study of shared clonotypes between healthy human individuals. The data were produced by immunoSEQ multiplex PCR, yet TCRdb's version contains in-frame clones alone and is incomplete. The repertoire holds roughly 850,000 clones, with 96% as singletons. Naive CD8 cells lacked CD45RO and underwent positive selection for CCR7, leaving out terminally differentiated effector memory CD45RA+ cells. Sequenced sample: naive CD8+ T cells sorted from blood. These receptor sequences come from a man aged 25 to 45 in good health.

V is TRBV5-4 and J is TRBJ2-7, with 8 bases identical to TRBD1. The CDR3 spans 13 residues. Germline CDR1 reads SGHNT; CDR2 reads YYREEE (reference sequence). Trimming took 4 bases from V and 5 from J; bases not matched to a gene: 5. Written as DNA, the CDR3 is TGTGCCAGCAGCCAAGCGACAGGGGACGAGCAGTACTTC. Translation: CASSQATGDEQYF.

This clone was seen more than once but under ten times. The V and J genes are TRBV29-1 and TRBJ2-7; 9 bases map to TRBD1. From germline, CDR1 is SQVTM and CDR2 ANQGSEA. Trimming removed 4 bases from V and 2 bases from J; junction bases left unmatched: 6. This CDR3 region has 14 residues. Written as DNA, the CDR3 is TGCAGCGTTGCAGGGACAGGGACTGCCTACGAGCAGTACTTC. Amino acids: CSVAGTGTAYEQYF.

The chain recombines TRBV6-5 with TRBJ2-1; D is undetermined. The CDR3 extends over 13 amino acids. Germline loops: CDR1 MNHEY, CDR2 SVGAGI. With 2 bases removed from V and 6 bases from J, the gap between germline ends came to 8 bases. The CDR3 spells CASSYVQSNEQFF. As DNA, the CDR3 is TGTGCCAGCAGTTACGTCCAGAGCAATGAGCAGTTCTTC.

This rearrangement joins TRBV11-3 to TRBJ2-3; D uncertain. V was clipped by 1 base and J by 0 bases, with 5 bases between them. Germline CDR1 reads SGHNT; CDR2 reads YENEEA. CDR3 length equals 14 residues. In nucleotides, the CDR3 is TGTGCCAGCAGCTTAGGATCTAGCACAGATACGCAGTATTTT. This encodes CASSLGSSTDTQYF.

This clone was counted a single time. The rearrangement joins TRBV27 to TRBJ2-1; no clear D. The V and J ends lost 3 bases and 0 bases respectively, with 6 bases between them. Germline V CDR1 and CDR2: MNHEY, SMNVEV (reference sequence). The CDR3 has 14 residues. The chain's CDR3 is CASSFQSSYNEQFF. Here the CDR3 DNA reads TGTGCCAGCAGTTTTCAGAGCTCCTACAATGAGCAGTTCTTC.

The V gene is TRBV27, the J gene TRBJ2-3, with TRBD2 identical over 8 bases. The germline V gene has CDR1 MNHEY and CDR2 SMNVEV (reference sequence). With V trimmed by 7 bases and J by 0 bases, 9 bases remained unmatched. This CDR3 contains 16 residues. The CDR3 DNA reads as TGTGCCAGCACTCTAGGGGCTAGCGGGAGCACAGATACGCAGTATTTT. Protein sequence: CASTLGASGSTDTQYF.

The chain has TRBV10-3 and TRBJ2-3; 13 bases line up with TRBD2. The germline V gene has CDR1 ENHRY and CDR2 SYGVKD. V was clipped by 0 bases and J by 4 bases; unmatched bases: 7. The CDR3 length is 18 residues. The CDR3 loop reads CAISESRTSGSWADTQYF. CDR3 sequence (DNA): TGTGCCATCAGTGAGTCGAGGACTAGCGGGAGTTGGGCAGATACGCAGTATTTT.

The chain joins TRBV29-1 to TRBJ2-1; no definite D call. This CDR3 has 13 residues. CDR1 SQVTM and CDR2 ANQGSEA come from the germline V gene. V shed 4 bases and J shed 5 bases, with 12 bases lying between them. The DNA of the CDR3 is TGCAGCGTTGGGAGACCTTTCCACAATGAGCAGTTCTTC. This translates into CSVGRPFHNEQFF.

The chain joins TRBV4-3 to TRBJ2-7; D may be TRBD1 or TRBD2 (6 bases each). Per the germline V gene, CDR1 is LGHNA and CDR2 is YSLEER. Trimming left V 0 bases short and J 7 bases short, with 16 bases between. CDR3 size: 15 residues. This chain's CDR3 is CASSQEQGGLAEQYF. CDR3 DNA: TGCGCCAGCAGCCAAGAACAGGGAGGTTTAGCGGAGCAGTACTTC.

The CDR3 DNA sequence: TGTGCCACCAGCAGAGATTCGGGGGTGAACGAGCAGTACTTC. Encoded protein: CATSRDSGVNEQYF. The V call is TRBV15, the J call TRBJ2-7; possibly TRBD2 for D (6 bases). CDR3 length: 14 amino acids. Trimming pared 0 bases from V and 5 bases from J, leaving 11 bases between. The V gene's germline CDR1 is LNHNV and CDR2 YYDKDF (reference sequence).

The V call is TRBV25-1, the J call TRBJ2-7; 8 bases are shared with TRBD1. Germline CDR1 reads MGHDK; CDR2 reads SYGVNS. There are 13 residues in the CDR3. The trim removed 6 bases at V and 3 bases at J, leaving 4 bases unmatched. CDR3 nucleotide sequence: TGTGCCAGCAGGCTAACAGGGGGCTACGAGCAGTACTTC. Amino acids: CASRLTGGYEQYF.

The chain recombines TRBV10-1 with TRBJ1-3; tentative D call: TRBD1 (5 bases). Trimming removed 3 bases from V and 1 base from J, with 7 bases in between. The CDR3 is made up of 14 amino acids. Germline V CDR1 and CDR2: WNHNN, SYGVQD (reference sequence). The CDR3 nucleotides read TGCGCCAGCAGTGAAAGGGGATCTGGAAACACCATATATTTT. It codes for CASSERGSGNTIYF.

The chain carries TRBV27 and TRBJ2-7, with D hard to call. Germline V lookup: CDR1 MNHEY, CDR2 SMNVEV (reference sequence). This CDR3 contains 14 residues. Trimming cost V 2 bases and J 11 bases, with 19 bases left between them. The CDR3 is CASSLGFRDTSEYF. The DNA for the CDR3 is TGTGCCAGCAGTTTAGGGTTTCGAGACACCTCAGAGTACTTC.

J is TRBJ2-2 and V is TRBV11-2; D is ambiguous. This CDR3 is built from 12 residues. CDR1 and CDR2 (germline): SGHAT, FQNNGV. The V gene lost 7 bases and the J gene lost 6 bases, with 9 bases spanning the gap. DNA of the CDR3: TGTGCCAGCACCCCGACGCCCGGGGAGCTGTTTTTT. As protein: CASTPTPGELFF.

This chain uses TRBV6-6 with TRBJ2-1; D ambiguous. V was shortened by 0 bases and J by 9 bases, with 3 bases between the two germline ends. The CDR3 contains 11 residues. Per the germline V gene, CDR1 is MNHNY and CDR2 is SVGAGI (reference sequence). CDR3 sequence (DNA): TGTGCCAGCAGTTACTCAATTGAGCAGTTCTTC. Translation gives CASSYSIEQFF.

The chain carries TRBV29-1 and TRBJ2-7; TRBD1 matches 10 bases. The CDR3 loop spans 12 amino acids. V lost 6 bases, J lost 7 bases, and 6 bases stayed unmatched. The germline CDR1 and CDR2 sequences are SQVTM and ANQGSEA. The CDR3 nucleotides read TGCAGCGTCCGGACAGGGGGTTGGGAGCAGTACTTC. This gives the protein CSVRTGGWEQYF.

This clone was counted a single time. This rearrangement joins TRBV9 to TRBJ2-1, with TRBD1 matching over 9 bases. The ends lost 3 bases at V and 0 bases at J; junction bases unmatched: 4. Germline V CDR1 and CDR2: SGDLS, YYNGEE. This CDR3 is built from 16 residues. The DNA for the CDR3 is TGTGCCAGCAGCGCTCCGGGACAGGGCTCCTACAATGAGCAGTTCTTC. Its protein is CASSAPGQGSYNEQFF. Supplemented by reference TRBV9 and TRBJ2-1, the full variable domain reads DSGVTQTPKHLITATGQRVTLRCSPRSGDLSVYWYQQSLDQGLQFLIQYYNGEERAKGNILERFSAQQFPDLHSELNLSSLELGDSALYFCASSAPGQGSYNEQFFGPGTRLTVL.

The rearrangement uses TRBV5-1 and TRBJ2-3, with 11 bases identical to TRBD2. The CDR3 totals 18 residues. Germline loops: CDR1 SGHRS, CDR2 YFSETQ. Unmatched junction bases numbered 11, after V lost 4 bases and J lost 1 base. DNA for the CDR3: TGCGCCAGCAGCATACTAGCGGGAGCCCTGGAAGGCACAGATACGCAGTATTTT. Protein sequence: CASSILAGALEGTDTQYF.

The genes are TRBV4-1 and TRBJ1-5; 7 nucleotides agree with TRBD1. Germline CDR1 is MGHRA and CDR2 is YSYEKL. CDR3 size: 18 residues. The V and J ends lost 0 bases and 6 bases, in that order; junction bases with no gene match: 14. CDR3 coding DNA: TGCGCCAGCAGCCAAGATCCGCGGTTGACAGGGTTGATTCAGCCCCAGCATTTT. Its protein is CASSQDPRLTGLIQPQHF.

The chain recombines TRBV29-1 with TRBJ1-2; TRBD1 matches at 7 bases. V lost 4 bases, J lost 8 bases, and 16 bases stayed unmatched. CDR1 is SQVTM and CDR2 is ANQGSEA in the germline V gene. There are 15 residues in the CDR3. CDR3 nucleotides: TGCAGCGTTGTTGGGGACAGATATGAAGGTAGAGGCTACACCTTC. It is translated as CSVVGDRYEGRGYTF.

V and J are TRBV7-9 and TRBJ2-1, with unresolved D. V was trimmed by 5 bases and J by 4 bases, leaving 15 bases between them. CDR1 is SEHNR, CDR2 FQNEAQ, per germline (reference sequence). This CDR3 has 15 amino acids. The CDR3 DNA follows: TGTGCCAGCAGCGTAACTGAGCTCCAGTACAATGAGCAGTTCTTC. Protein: CASSVTELQYNEQFF.

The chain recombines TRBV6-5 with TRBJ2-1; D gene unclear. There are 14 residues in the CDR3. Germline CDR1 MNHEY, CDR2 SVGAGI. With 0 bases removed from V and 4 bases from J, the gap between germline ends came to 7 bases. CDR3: CASSYSDGYNEQFF. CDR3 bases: TGTGCCAGCAGTTACTCGGACGGTTACAATGAGCAGTTCTTC.